This TCR beta chain was captured by sequencing in a study of blood T cell repertoires in COVID-19. Whole-study context: COVID-19 samples from acute and convalescent phases originated in the United States, Italy and Spain. PBMCs, B-cell-depleted T cells, or T cells were the source of the cDNA or gDNA that made up the material.

The ends were cut back, 0 bases at V and 3 bases at J, with 9 bases in the middle. This CDR3 is built from 15 residues. The V gene's germline CDR1 is SGHVS and CDR2 FNYEAQ. Study members were between about 18 and 95 years old and lived in 24 US regions. TCRdb's copy holds only in-frame clones and misses some; the assay was immunoSEQ multiplex PCR. The sample yields roughly 230,000 clones, more than 65% seen once. The clonotype comes from a man in his forties or fifties who had recovered from COVID-19. Sequenced sample: PBMCs or T cells enriched from blood (not recorded which). The rearrangement uses TRBV7-6 and TRBJ1-3, with a possible D match to TRBD1 (5 bases). The CDR3 protein is CASSLAGGGGNTIYF. DNA of the CDR3: TGTGCCAGCAGCTTAGCAGGCGGGGGTGGAAACACCATATATTTT.